The rows below give T cell receptor beta chains drawn from one sample of a study of OX40 agonist ivuxolimab in advanced cancers. Sequencing was performed with immunoSEQ multiplex PCR; in TCRdb, only in-frame clones are kept and a portion is missing. The sample contains around 60,000 clones, approximately 86% of which appear only once. Here the sequenced sample was CD4+ or CD8+ T cells sorted from blood, taken in a trial of the OX40 agonist ivuxolimab. The receptor set was obtained from an adult with an advanced solid tumor such as melanoma, head and neck, liver or kidney cancer. The CDR3 runs from the conserved cysteine through the conserved F or W. The D gene is left open where the match is weak. Only part of the rows carry a size: once, few, many, or a class if the clone is expanded.

D	J	V	size	CDR3	DNA
TRBD2	TRBJ2-3	TRBV7-3	NA	CASSSWASGTDTQYF	TGTGCCAGCAGCTCTTGGGCTAGCGGGACAGATACGCAGTATTTT
NA	TRBJ2-2	TRBV27	NA	CASSYHPDVPWRDTGELFF	TGTGCCAGCAGTTATCACCCCGATGTTCCATGGAGGGACACCGGGGAGCTGTTTTTT
NA	TRBJ2-7	TRBV4-1	NA	CASSPESGEPFYDQYF	TGCGCCAGCAGCCCAGAATCAGGGGAACCCTTCTACGACCAGTACTTC
NA	TRBJ2-1	TRBV29-1	once	CSVPPALGLANNEQFF	TGCAGCGTTCCCCCCGCGCTGGGACTGGCGAACAATGAGCAGTTCTTC
TRBD2	TRBJ2-3	TRBV19	NA	CASSIGGRRRETTDTQYF	TGTGCCAGTAGTATAGGGGGGAGGAGGCGGGAGACCACAGATACGCAGTATTTT
TRBD2	TRBJ2-7	TRBV2	NA	CASIGLATYEQYF	TGTGCCAGCATTGGACTAGCGACCTACGAGCAGTACTTC
TRBD1	TRBJ2-7	TRBV7-8	NA	CASSHEIFGQGLYEQYF	TGTGCCAGCAGCCACGAAATATTTGGACAGGGGTTGTACGAGCAGTACTTC
TRBD2	TRBJ2-7	TRBV6-5	NA	CASSPWGGSSYEQYF	TGTGCCAGCAGCCCCTGGGGGGGGAGCTCCTACGAGCAGTACTTC
TRBD2	TRBJ2-1	TRBV12-5	NA	CASGLRLAGTEQFF	TGTGCTAGTGGTTTAAGACTAGCGGGAACTGAGCAGTTCTTC
NA	TRBJ2-1	TRBV14	once	CASSQDLVINEQFF	TGTGCCAGCAGCCAAGATCTTGTTATCAATGAGCAGTTCTTC
TRBD2	TRBJ2-5	TRBV20-1	NA	CSAAGGETQYF	TGCAGTGCTGCGGGAGGGGAGACCCAGTACTTC
TRBD2	TRBJ2-7	TRBV18	NA	CASSPSTSGSSYEQYF	TGTGCCAGCTCACCCTCAACTAGCGGCAGCTCCTACGAGCAGTACTTC
NA	TRBJ1-5	TRBV28	NA	CASSPTIPGQPQHF	TGTGCCAGCAGCCCGACAATTCCAGGTCAGCCCCAGCATTTT
TRBD2	TRBJ2-2	TRBV19	NA	CASSGGTSGRVTGELFF	TGTGCCAGTAGCGGGGGGACTAGCGGGAGGGTCACCGGGGAGCTGTTTTTT
NA	TRBJ1-1	TRBV7-9	NA	CATRRSSTEAFF	TGTGCCACCAGGAGGAGTAGCACTGAAGCTTTCTTT
TRBD1	TRBJ1-2	TRBV4-1	NA	CASSQGDSYGYTF	TGCGCCAGCAGCCAAGGGGACAGTTATGGCTACACCTTC
NA	TRBJ1-1	TRBV18	NA	CASSFRFKGTEAFF	TGTGCCAGCTCTTTTAGATTCAAGGGGACTGAAGCTTTCTTT
NA	TRBJ2-2	TRBV19	NA	CASSPLSWELFF	TGTGCCAGTAGTCCTCTTTCCTGGGAGCTGTTTTTT